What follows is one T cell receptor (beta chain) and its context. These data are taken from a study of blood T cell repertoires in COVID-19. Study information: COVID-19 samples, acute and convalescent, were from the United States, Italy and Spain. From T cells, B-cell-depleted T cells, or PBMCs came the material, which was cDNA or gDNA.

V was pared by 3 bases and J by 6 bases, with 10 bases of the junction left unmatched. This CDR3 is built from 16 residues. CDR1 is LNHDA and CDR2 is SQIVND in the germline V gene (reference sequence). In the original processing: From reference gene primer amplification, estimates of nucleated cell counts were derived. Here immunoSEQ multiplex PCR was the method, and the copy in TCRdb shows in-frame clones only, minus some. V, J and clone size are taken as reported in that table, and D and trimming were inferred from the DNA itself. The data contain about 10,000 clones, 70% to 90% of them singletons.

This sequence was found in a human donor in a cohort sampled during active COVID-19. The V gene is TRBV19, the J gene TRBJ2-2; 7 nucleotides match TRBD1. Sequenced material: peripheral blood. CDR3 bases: TGTGCCAGTAGTATTCGGTCCAGGGGGTTGCCCGGGGAGCTGTTTTTT. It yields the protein CASSIRSRGLPGELFF.